Below are 10 T cell receptor beta chains sequenced from a single sample in a study of T cell repertoires in cytomegalovirus infection (dated by TCRdb to about 2019). The antigens for these receptors are not known. For sequencing, an Illumina HiSeq 1500 was employed. The raw public data were reprocessed by TCRdb itself: fastp quality trimming at Q25, MiXCR clonotype calling, in-frame beta chains only. Rows with a matching CDR3 protein are joined into one entry that keeps the most common DNA and genes. In all, the sample holds 90,000 to 120,000 distinct CDR3 sequences, and 42% of those were seen once. Clones ranked in the top ten supply roughly 74% of the sample. Sample treatment or condition, as interpreted from the label and publication: in vitro stimulation with specific CMV peptide epitopes to enrich CMV-specific T cells. Sequencing used CD8+ T cells from cultured PBMCs, obtained from culture after CMV antigen stimulation. The receptors stem from a human donor in good health (CMV status not recorded). Some clones in this sample may be carry-over from other donors' samples.

The V call is TRBV27, the J call TRBJ2-3; D call uncertain. Looked up from germline, CDR1 is MNHEY and CDR2 is SMNVEV (reference sequence). The CDR3 has 13 amino acids. V gave up 5 bases and J gave up 2 bases, with 8 bases separating them. CDR3 DNA: TGTGCCAGCAGTCTGTACACCACAGATACGCAGTATTTT. Amino acid sequence: CASSLYTTDTQYF.

V usage is TRBV6-5 and J usage is TRBJ2-1; D not resolved. From germline, CDR1 is MNHEY and CDR2 SVGAGI. The CDR3 loop spans 13 amino acids. The V end was cut by 6 bases, the J end by 3 bases, with 9 bases between. The CDR3 DNA reads as TGTGCCAGCAGACTAAATAACTACAATGAGCAGTTCTTC. It specifies CASRLNNYNEQFF.

The chain is built from TRBV27 and TRBJ1-2, with TRBD1 identical over 7 bases. The CDR3 is made up of 15 amino acids. The germline gives CDR1 MNHEY, CDR2 SMNVEV (reference sequence). With V trimmed by 5 bases and J by 2 bases, 8 bases remained unmatched. DNA for the CDR3: TGTGCCAGCAGTCCCACCAGGGGGGGGAACTATGGCTACACCTTC. Protein: CASSPTRGGNYGYTF.

The rearrangement joins TRBV20-1 to TRBJ1-5; the D gene is possibly TRBD1 (5 bases). Germline V gene lookup returns CDR1 DFQATT and CDR2 SNEGSKA (reference sequence). The CDR3 extends over 15 amino acids. V was shortened by 3 bases and J by 1 base, with 13 bases between the two germline ends. CDR3 loop: CSARGPGLSNQPQHF. The CDR3 DNA reads as TGCAGTGCTAGGGGTCCAGGGTTGAGCAATCAGCCCCAGCATTTT.

The chain couples TRBV20-1 to TRBJ1-5; D gene unclear. V gave up 4 bases and J gave up 0 bases, with 19 bases separating them. Germline CDR1 and CDR2: DFQATT and SNEGSKA (reference sequence). The CDR3 is 17 residues long. The DNA of the CDR3 is TGCAGTGCTAAAGGCCCCACACACGATATTAGCAATCAGCCCCAGCATTTT. Translated, it gives CSAKGPTHDISNQPQHF.

This clonotype was seen once. The chain links TRBV27 to TRBJ1-3; D might be TRBD1 (6 bases). This CDR3 has 14 amino acids. The ends were cut back, 5 bases at V and 4 bases at J, with 12 bases in the middle. Germline loops: CDR1 MNHEY, CDR2 SMNVEV (reference sequence). CDR3 sequence reads: CASSLRGLGNTIYF. CDR3 sequence (DNA): TGTGCCAGCAGTCTCCGGGGGCTAGGAAACACCATATATTTT.

This clonotype was counted only a few times. The chain joins TRBV4-1 to TRBJ2-7; TRBD1 or TRBD2 may be the D gene (6 bases each). Trimming removed 2 bases from V and 1 base from J, with 15 bases in between. The CDR3 covers 16 residues. The germline V gene encodes CDR1 MGHRA and CDR2 YSYEKL. DNA of the CDR3: TGCGCCAGCAGCCAAATCCCCCGGGGGCCATCCTACGAGCAGTACTTC. Translation gives CASSQIPRGPSYEQYF.

The J gene is TRBJ2-1, the V gene TRBV20-1; 7 positions match TRBD2. V was clipped by 2 bases and J by 2 bases; unmatched bases: 9. The germline CDR1 and CDR2 sequences are DFQATT and SNEGSKA (reference sequence). The length of the CDR3 is 16 residues. The chain's CDR3 is CSARTGFGGAYNEQFF. For the CDR3, the DNA is TGCAGTGCTAGAACGGGGTTTGGGGGGGCCTACAATGAGCAGTTCTTC.

This clonotype was counted once. V is TRBV4-2 and J is TRBJ1-2; 7 bases fit TRBD1. V lost 2 bases and J lost 5; bases outside the gene matches: 8. From germline, CDR1 is LGHNA and CDR2 YNFKEQ. This CDR3 comprises 15 residues. The CDR3 DNA follows: TGTGCCAGCAGCCAACCTTCGACAGGGAAGTATGGCTACACCTTC. Amino acids: CASSQPSTGKYGYTF.

The count of this clonotype is one. The chain uses TRBV19 and TRBJ2-1; a possible D gene is TRBD2 (7 bases). CDR1 LNHDA and CDR2 SQIVND come from the germline V gene (reference sequence). There are 14 residues in the CDR3. V was trimmed by 1 base and J by 6 bases, leaving 10 bases between them. CDR3 nucleotides: TGTGCCAGTAGTATAGCGGGGGGCCTCAATGAGCAGTTCTTC. It encodes CASSIAGGLNEQFF.